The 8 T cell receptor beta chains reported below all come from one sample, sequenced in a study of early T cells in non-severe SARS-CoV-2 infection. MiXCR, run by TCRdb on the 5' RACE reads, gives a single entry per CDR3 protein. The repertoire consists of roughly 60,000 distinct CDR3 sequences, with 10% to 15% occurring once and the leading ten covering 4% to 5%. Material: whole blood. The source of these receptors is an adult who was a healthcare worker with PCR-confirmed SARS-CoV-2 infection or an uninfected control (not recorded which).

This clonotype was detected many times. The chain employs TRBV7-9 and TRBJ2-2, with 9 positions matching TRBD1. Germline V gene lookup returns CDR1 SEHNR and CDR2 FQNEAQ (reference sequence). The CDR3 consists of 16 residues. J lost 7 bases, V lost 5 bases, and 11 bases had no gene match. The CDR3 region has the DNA TGTGCCAGCAGCCCGGAGGGACAGGGAAAAGGCGGGGAGCTGTTTTTT. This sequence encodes CASSPEGQGKGGELFF.

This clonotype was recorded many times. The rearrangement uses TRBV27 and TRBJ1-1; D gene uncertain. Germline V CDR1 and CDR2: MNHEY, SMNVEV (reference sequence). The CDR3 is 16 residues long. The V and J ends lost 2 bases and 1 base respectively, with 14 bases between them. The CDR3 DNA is TGTGCCAGCAGTTTAGGACGGTTCTTTTCGAACACTGAAGCTTTCTTT. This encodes CASSLGRFFSNTEAFF.

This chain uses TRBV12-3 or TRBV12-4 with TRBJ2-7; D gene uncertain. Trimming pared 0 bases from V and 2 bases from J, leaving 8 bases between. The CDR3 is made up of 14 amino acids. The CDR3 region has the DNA TGTGCCAGCAGTTTAGCGCTCGCCCCCTACGAGCAGTACTTC. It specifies CASSLALAPYEQYF.

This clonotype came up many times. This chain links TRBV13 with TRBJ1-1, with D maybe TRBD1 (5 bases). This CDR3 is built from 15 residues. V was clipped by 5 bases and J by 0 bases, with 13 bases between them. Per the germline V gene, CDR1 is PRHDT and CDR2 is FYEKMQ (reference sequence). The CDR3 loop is CASSRGTLMNTEAFF. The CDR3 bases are TGTGCCAGCAGCCGGGGGACCCTCATGAACACTGAAGCTTTCTTT.

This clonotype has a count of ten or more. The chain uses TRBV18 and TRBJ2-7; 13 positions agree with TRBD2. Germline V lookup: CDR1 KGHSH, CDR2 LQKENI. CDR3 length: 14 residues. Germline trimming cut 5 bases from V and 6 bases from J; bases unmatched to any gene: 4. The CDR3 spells CASSYGTSGVEQYF. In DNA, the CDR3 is TGTGCCAGCTCATACGGGACTAGCGGGGTCGAGCAGTACTTC.

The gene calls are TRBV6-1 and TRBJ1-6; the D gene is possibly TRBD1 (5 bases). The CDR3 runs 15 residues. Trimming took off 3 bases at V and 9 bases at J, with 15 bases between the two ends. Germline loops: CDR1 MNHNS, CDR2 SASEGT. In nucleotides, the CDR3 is TGTGCCAGCAGTGATCCCGAGCAGGGAAGTTCACCCCTCCACTTT. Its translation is CASSDPEQGSSPLHF.

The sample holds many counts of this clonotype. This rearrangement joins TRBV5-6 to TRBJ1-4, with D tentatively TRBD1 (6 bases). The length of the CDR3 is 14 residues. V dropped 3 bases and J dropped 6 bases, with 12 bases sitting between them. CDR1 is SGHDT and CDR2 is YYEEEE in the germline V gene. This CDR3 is CASSWGPGDEKLFF. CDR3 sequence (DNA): TGTGCCAGCAGCTGGGGGCCTGGGGATGAAAAACTGTTTTTT.

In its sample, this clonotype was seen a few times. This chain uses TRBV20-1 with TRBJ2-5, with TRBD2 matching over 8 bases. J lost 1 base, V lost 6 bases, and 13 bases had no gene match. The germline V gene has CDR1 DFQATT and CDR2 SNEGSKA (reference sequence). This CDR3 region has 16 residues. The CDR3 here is CSANPFSAGGQETQYF. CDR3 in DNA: TGCAGTGCCAACCCGTTCTCTGCGGGGGGCCAAGAGACCCAGTACTTC.